Listed below are T cell receptor beta chains from one sample, sequenced in a study of shared clonotypes between healthy human individuals. The assay was immunoSEQ multiplex PCR, and TCRdb's table has in-frame clones only and misses some. The table has approximately 2.5 million clones, 80% to 95% seen once. Sequencing was performed on naive CD4+ T cells from PBMCs. The receptors originated from a man aged 18 to 30 in good health. Some clones in this sample may be carry-over from other donors' samples. Both conserved end residues are part of each CDR3. Fields, in order: D gene, clone size, V gene, J gene, CDR3 DNA, CDR3 protein. A D gene is named only where the DNA matches it firmly. Size values are once, few and many counts, or a class for expanded clones, and some rows have none.

d_gene: NA; abundance: NA; v_gene: TRBV6-6; j_gene: TRBJ2-7; CDR3nt: TGTGCCAGCAGTTACGTTTGGGCCGGAGAGCAGTACTTC; CDR3aa: CASSYVWAGEQYF
d_gene: TRBD1; abundance: NA; v_gene: TRBV5-4; j_gene: TRBJ1-2; CDR3nt: TGCGCCAGCAGCCAAGATGCGCAGGGGGCTAACTATGGCTACACCTTC; CDR3aa: CASSQDAQGANYGYTF
d_gene: NA; abundance: NA; v_gene: TRBV29-1; j_gene: TRBJ2-7; CDR3nt: TGCAGCGTTGCCGGGACGGGGACCTACGAGCAGTACTTC; CDR3aa: CSVAGTGTYEQYF
d_gene: TRBD2; abundance: NA; v_gene: TRBV19; j_gene: TRBJ2-3; CDR3nt: TGTGCCAGTAGCCCCTTTTCTGCGGGAGAAGGAACAGATACGCAGTATTTT; CDR3aa: CASSPFSAGEGTDTQYF
d_gene: TRBD1; abundance: NA; v_gene: TRBV18; j_gene: TRBJ1-2; CDR3nt: TGTGCCAGCCAAAACCGGCCGGGACAGGGGGCCCGGGCCTATGGCTACACCTTC; CDR3aa: CASQNRPGQGARAYGYTF
d_gene: NA; abundance: NA; v_gene: TRBV4-2; j_gene: TRBJ1-6; CDR3nt: TGTGCCAGCAGCCAAGCGGATTCACCCCTCCACTTT; CDR3aa: CASSQADSPLHF
d_gene: NA; abundance: NA; v_gene: TRBV5-1; j_gene: TRBJ1-1; CDR3nt: TGCGCCAGCAGCACAACAGGGATGGCGTCTGAAGCTTTCTTT; CDR3aa: CASSTTGMASEAFF
d_gene: TRBD2; abundance: NA; v_gene: TRBV28; j_gene: TRBJ2-7; CDR3nt: TGTGCCAGCAGTTCACTCCTGACAGCGGGGAGTCGCGACGAGCAGTACTTC; CDR3aa: CASSSLLTAGSRDEQYF
d_gene: NA; abundance: NA; v_gene: TRBV7-9; j_gene: TRBJ1-5; CDR3nt: TGTGCCAGCAGCCGGCGGGGTAAGAATCAGCCCCAGCATTTT; CDR3aa: CASSRRGKNQPQHF
d_gene: NA; abundance: NA; v_gene: TRBV28; j_gene: TRBJ2-7; CDR3nt: TGTGCCACCCAGCTGTTGAGGGGGGCCTACGAGCAGTACTTC; CDR3aa: CATQLLRGAYEQYF
d_gene: NA; abundance: NA; v_gene: TRBV5-1; j_gene: TRBJ2-5; CDR3nt: TGCGCCAGCAGCTTGGGTGGGGTAAAGGAGGAGACCCAGTACTTC; CDR3aa: CASSLGGVKEETQYF
d_gene: TRBD2; abundance: NA; v_gene: TRBV10-1; j_gene: TRBJ2-1; CDR3nt: TGCGCCAGCAGTTGCACCGGGACTAGCGGAACCCGGACACGGGAGCAGTTCTTC; CDR3aa: CASSCTGTSGTRTREQFF
d_gene: NA; abundance: NA; v_gene: TRBV4-1; j_gene: TRBJ1-1; CDR3nt: TGCGCCAGCAGCCAAGTTGGATCTGAAGCTTTCTTT; CDR3aa: CASSQVGSEAFF
d_gene: TRBD1; abundance: NA; v_gene: TRBV6-5; j_gene: TRBJ1-2; CDR3nt: TGTGCCAGCAGTTACGAGGGGACAGGACGCTATGGCTACACCTTC; CDR3aa: CASSYEGTGRYGYTF
d_gene: TRBD1; abundance: NA; v_gene: TRBV5-1; j_gene: TRBJ1-3; CDR3nt: TGCGCCAGCAGCTTACAGGGGCTCTGTGGAAACACCATATATTTT; CDR3aa: CASSLQGLCGNTIYF
d_gene: TRBD1; abundance: few; v_gene: TRBV27; j_gene: TRBJ1-5; CDR3nt: TGTGCCAGCAGTCGACAGGGTCAAGGCAATCAGCCCCAGCATTTT; CDR3aa: CASSRQGQGNQPQHF
d_gene: NA; abundance: NA; v_gene: TRBV11-2; j_gene: TRBJ2-7; CDR3nt: TGTGCCAGCAGCTTTGATGGGCCCTACGAGCAGTACTTC; CDR3aa: CASSFDGPYEQYF
d_gene: TRBD1; abundance: NA; v_gene: TRBV7-8; j_gene: TRBJ1-5; CDR3nt: TGTGCCAGCAGCCCGTCTCGGACAGGGGGGATTAGCAATCAGCCCCAGCATTTT; CDR3aa: CASSPSRTGGISNQPQHF
d_gene: NA; abundance: NA; v_gene: TRBV18; j_gene: TRBJ2-3; CDR3nt: TGTGCCAGCTCACCCCCCGCGGATCGTGCTAATACGCAGTATTTT; CDR3aa: CASSPPADRANTQYF
d_gene: TRBD2; abundance: NA; v_gene: TRBV30; j_gene: TRBJ2-7; CDR3nt: TGTGCCTGGGGTAGCGGGGGACCCTACGAGCAGTACTTC; CDR3aa: CAWGSGGPYEQYF
d_gene: NA; abundance: NA; v_gene: TRBV9; j_gene: TRBJ2-3; CDR3nt: TGTGCCAGCAGCGTGGGTGGGATCTTCACAGATACGCAGTATTTT; CDR3aa: CASSVGGIFTDTQYF
d_gene: NA; abundance: NA; v_gene: TRBV5-3; j_gene: TRBJ2-3; CDR3nt: TGTGCCAGAAGCCCTGGTAAAGATACGCAGTATTTT; CDR3aa: CARSPGKDTQYF
d_gene: NA; abundance: NA; v_gene: TRBV16; j_gene: TRBJ2-3; CDR3nt: TGTGCCAGCAGCCAGCTATCGTGGTACGGGGGCTCTACTGATACGCAGTATTTT; CDR3aa: CASSQLSWYGGSTDTQYF
d_gene: TRBD2; abundance: NA; v_gene: TRBV18; j_gene: TRBJ2-3; CDR3nt: TGTGCCAGCTCACCCGGGACTAGCGGTACAGATACGCAGTATTTT; CDR3aa: CASSPGTSGTDTQYF
d_gene: TRBD2; abundance: NA; v_gene: TRBV30; j_gene: TRBJ2-7; CDR3nt: TGTGCCTGGAGTGCCGGGCTAGCGGTATCCTACGAGCAGTACTTC; CDR3aa: CAWSAGLAVSYEQYF
d_gene: TRBD1; abundance: NA; v_gene: TRBV5-6; j_gene: TRBJ2-7; CDR3nt: TGTGCCAGCAGCCCCTTGGGACAGAACTACGAGCAGTACTTC; CDR3aa: CASSPLGQNYEQYF
d_gene: NA; abundance: NA; v_gene: TRBV30; j_gene: TRBJ2-6; CDR3nt: TGTGCCTGGAGGCTTTCGGGGGCCAACGTCCTGACTTTC; CDR3aa: CAWRLSGANVLTF
d_gene: NA; abundance: once; v_gene: TRBV7-3; j_gene: TRBJ2-2; CDR3nt: TGTGCCAGCAGCGAACTCGGGGCCGGGGAGCTGTTTTTT; CDR3aa: CASSELGAGELFF
d_gene: TRBD1; abundance: NA; v_gene: TRBV30; j_gene: TRBJ2-7; CDR3nt: TGTGCCTGGAGGAAGGGACAGGGGAGGCACGAGCAGTACTTC; CDR3aa: CAWRKGQGRHEQYF
d_gene: TRBD1; abundance: NA; v_gene: TRBV7-9; j_gene: TRBJ2-7; CDR3nt: TGTGCCAGCAGCCCCGCAGGGGGCCCCTACGAGCAGTACTTC; CDR3aa: CASSPAGGPYEQYF
d_gene: NA; abundance: once; v_gene: TRBV7-8; j_gene: TRBJ2-7; CDR3nt: TGTGCCAGCAGCCCAACTCTACTCTCCTACGAGCAGTACTTC; CDR3aa: CASSPTLLSYEQYF
d_gene: TRBD1; abundance: NA; v_gene: TRBV29-1; j_gene: TRBJ2-7; CDR3nt: TGCAGCGCCCGGGACAGGGGCCCCTACGAGCAGTACTTC; CDR3aa: CSARDRGPYEQYF
d_gene: NA; abundance: NA; v_gene: TRBV2; j_gene: TRBJ2-7; CDR3nt: TGTGCCAGCAGTGAAGTGGTCAGGGGCGGCGAGCAGTACTTC; CDR3aa: CASSEVVRGGEQYF
d_gene: NA; abundance: NA; v_gene: TRBV11-1; j_gene: TRBJ1-1; CDR3nt: TGTGCCAGCAATAGTAAGAGGCAAGAGGGCACTGAAGCTTTCTTT; CDR3aa: CASNSKRQEGTEAFF
d_gene: TRBD1; abundance: NA; v_gene: TRBV9; j_gene: TRBJ1-1; CDR3nt: TGTGCCAGCAGCGTCAGGGGGCGCGGGACTGAAGCTTTCTTT; CDR3aa: CASSVRGRGTEAFF
d_gene: NA; abundance: NA; v_gene: TRBV2; j_gene: TRBJ2-2; CDR3nt: TGTGCCAGCAGTGAAGCGCTTTGGTCGACCGGGGAGCTGTTTTTT; CDR3aa: CASSEALWSTGELFF
d_gene: TRBD1; abundance: NA; v_gene: TRBV29-1; j_gene: TRBJ2-3; CDR3nt: TGCAGCGTTGCGACAGGGTACACAGATACGCAGTATTTT; CDR3aa: CSVATGYTDTQYF
d_gene: NA; abundance: NA; v_gene: TRBV18; j_gene: TRBJ2-7; CDR3nt: TGTGCCAGCTCACCAAACAGGGCAGGTACCTACGAGCAGTACTTC; CDR3aa: CASSPNRAGTYEQYF
d_gene: NA; abundance: NA; v_gene: TRBV11-1; j_gene: TRBJ2-7; CDR3nt: TGTGCCAGCAGCTTACAAAGACAGGTCCCGGGGGAGCAGTACTTC; CDR3aa: CASSLQRQVPGEQYF
d_gene: TRBD2; abundance: NA; v_gene: TRBV5-6; j_gene: TRBJ2-2; CDR3nt: TGTGCCAGCAGTTACCCAGCGGGAGGTAACCCCGGGGAGCTGTTTTTT; CDR3aa: CASSYPAGGNPGELFF
d_gene: NA; abundance: NA; v_gene: TRBV2; j_gene: TRBJ1-1; CDR3nt: TGTGCCAGCAGACACAGACAGGCGAACACTGAAGCTTTCTTT; CDR3aa: CASRHRQANTEAFF
d_gene: NA; abundance: NA; v_gene: TRBV29-1; j_gene: TRBJ2-7; CDR3nt: TGCAGCGTTCGCCAGGGCGACTACGAGCAGTACTTC; CDR3aa: CSVRQGDYEQYF
d_gene: NA; abundance: NA; v_gene: TRBV6-1; j_gene: TRBJ1-3; CDR3nt: TGTGCCAGCAGGATGGGCCCACACGGAAACACCATATATTTT; CDR3aa: CASRMGPHGNTIYF
d_gene: TRBD1; abundance: NA; v_gene: TRBV5-6; j_gene: TRBJ1-2; CDR3nt: TGTGCCAGCAGCGGGGACAGTTGGGGCTATGGCTACACCTTC; CDR3aa: CASSGDSWGYGYTF
d_gene: NA; abundance: NA; v_gene: TRBV20-1; j_gene: TRBJ1-2; CDR3nt: TGCAGTGCCCGGGCTGTTCGGGGCTACACCTTC; CDR3aa: CSARAVRGYTF
d_gene: NA; abundance: NA; v_gene: TRBV5-1; j_gene: TRBJ1-3; CDR3nt: TGCGCCAGCAGCCCTACAGCGGGGGTATCTGGAAACACCATATATTTT; CDR3aa: CASSPTAGVSGNTIYF
d_gene: NA; abundance: NA; v_gene: TRBV6-1; j_gene: TRBJ1-2; CDR3nt: TGTGCCAGCAGTGAAGGATTTGGGACTCCGACGTATGGCTACACCTTC; CDR3aa: CASSEGFGTPTYGYTF
d_gene: TRBD2; abundance: NA; v_gene: TRBV7-3; j_gene: TRBJ2-3; CDR3nt: TGTGCCAGCAGCTCGGGGACTAGCGGGGCCACAGATACGCAGTATTTT; CDR3aa: CASSSGTSGATDTQYF
d_gene: TRBD1; abundance: NA; v_gene: TRBV6-1; j_gene: TRBJ1-5; CDR3nt: TGTGCCACCTTGACAGGGTTCAGGCAGCCCCAGCATTTT; CDR3aa: CATLTGFRQPQHF
d_gene: TRBD1; abundance: once; v_gene: TRBV19; j_gene: TRBJ1-5; CDR3nt: TGTGCCAGTAGACGAGACAGGGGCGGACAGCCCCAGCATTTT; CDR3aa: CASRRDRGGQPQHF
d_gene: NA; abundance: NA; v_gene: TRBV5-1; j_gene: TRBJ2-1; CDR3nt: TGCGCCAGCAGCCCCCTCGTGGCAGGTACCTACAATGAGCAGTTCTTC; CDR3aa: CASSPLVAGTYNEQFF
d_gene: TRBD1; abundance: NA; v_gene: TRBV11-3; j_gene: TRBJ1-1; CDR3nt: TGTGCCAGCAGCTTCGGACAGGGGAACACTGAAGCTTTCTTT; CDR3aa: CASSFGQGNTEAFF